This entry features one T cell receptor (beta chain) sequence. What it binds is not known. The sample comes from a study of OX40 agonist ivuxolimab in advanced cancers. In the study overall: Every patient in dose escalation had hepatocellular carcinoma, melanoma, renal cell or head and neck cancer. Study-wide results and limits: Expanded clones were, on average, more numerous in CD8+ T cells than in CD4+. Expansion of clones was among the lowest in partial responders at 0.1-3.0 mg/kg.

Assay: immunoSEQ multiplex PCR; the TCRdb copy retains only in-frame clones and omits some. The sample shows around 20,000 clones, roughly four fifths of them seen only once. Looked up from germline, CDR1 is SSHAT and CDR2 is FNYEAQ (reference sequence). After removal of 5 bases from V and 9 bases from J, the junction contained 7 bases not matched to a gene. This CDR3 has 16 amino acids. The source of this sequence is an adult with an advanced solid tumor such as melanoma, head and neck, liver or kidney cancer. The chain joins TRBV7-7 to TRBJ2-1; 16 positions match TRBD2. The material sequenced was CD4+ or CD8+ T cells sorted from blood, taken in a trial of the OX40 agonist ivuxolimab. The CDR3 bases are TGTGCCAGCAGCCAGGGACTAGCGGGAGGGCCAGGTGAGCAGTTCTTC. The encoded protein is CASSQGLAGGPGEQFF.